Each of the 5 T cell receptor beta chains below was sequenced from the same sample in a study of shared clonotypes between healthy human individuals. Here immunoSEQ multiplex PCR was the method, and the copy in TCRdb shows in-frame clones only, minus some. Of hundreds of thousands of clones in the sample, more than 70% were seen once. The sample comprised memory CD4+ T cells sorted from blood. Subset here: CD45RA-negative fraction. The receptors shown here come from a woman in her twenties or thirties in good health.

This clone was seen a handful of times. The chain combines TRBV7-2 with TRBJ1-2, with 8 bases that match TRBD1. From germline, CDR1 is SGHTA and CDR2 FQGNSA. The CDR3 is 15 residues long. The junction had 10 bases not matched to a gene; V was cut back by 5 bases and J by 5 bases. The CDR3 here is CASSVAQGGGYGYTF. The CDR3 DNA sequence: TGTGCCAGCAGCGTTGCACAGGGGGGAGGTTATGGCTACACCTTC.

The rearrangement links TRBV27 to TRBJ1-1, with D maybe TRBD1 (6 bases). The CDR3 consists of 15 residues. V lost 4 bases, J lost 1 base, and 13 bases lay in between. The germline V gene has CDR1 MNHEY and CDR2 SMNVEV (reference sequence). The CDR3 DNA follows: TGTGCCAGCAGTTACTACGGGACACCGAACACTGAAGCTTTCTTT. Its translation is CASSYYGTPNTEAFF.

The chain links TRBV9 to TRBJ2-4; TRBD2 is a possible D gene (6 bases). The CDR3 is 15 residues long. The V gene lost 4 bases and the J gene lost 0 bases, with 11 bases spanning the gap. Germline loops: CDR1 SGDLS, CDR2 YYNGEE. The CDR3 reads CASSPGEVAKNIQYF. The DNA of the CDR3 is TGTGCCAGCAGCCCTGGGGAGGTAGCCAAAAACATTCAGTACTTC.

This CDR3 is CASSPQSRQADEKLFF. For the CDR3, the DNA is TGCGCCAGCAGCCCCCAAAGTCGGCAGGCCGATGAAAAACTGTTTTTT. The V gene is TRBV5-1, the J gene TRBJ1-4; D is undetermined. This CDR3 comprises 16 residues. Germline CDR1 is SGHRS and CDR2 is YFSETQ. V lost 4 bases, J lost 6 bases, and 19 bases lay in between.

The CDR3 loop is CASRPPDRVFGYTF. As DNA, the CDR3 is TGTGCCAGCAGACCCCCGGACAGGGTCTTTGGCTACACCTTC. This chain joins TRBV6-5 and TRBJ1-2, with 8 bases aligning to TRBD1. The trim removed 6 bases at V and 7 bases at J, leaving 10 bases unmatched. This CDR3 contains 14 residues. The germline V gene encodes CDR1 MNHEY and CDR2 SVGAGI.